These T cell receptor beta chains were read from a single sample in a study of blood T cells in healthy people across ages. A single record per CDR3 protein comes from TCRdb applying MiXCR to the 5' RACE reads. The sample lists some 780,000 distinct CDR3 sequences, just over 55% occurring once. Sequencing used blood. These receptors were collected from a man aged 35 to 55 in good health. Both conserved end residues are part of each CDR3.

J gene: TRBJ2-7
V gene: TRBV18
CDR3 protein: CASSPWTSGTYEQYF

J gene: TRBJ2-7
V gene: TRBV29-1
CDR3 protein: CSVELLTRGSYEQYF

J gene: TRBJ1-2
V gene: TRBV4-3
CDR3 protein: CASSQAIGGYTF

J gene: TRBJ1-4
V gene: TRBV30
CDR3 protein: CAWSQGTNEKLFF

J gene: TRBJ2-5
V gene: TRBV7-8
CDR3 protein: CASRPRFGAEETQYF

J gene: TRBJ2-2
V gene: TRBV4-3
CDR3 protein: CASSLTGGTVGELFF

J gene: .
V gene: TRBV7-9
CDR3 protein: CASSSLNRGGYEQYF

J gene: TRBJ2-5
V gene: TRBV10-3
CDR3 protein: CASQDNGLGTQYF

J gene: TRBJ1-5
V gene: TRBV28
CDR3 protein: CASSSRDTTYSNQPQHF

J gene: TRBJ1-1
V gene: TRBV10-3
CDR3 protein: CAISEVGTGIEAFF

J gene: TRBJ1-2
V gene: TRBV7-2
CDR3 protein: CASRPQGGESYGYTF

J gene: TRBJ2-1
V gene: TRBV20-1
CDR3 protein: CSASRGLWEQFF

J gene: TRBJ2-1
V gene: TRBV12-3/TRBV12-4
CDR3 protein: CASSLTTGINNEQFF

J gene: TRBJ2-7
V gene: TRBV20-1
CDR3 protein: CSASASVYEQYF

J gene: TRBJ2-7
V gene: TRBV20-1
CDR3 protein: CSAVSRQRDSYEQYF

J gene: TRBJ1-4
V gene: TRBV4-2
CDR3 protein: CASSQPRDLVVGKLFF

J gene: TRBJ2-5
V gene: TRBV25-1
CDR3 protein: CASSHRIQETQYF

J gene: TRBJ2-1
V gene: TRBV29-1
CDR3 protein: CSVGDEQFF

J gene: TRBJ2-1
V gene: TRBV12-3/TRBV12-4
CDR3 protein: CASRPRASGANEQFF

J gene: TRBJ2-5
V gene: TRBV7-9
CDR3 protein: CASSLGQGLTDQETQYF

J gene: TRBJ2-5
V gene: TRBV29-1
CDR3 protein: CSVEDGGGPQETQYF

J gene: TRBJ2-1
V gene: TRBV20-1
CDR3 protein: CSACPVIGYNEQFF

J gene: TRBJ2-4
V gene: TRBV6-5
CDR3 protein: CASSPPAGGQYF

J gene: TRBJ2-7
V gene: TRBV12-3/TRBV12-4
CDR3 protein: CASSGTQGSEQYF

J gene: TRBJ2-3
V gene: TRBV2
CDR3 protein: CASSESTPGQGTDTQYF

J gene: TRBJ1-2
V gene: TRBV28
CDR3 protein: CASTSGFWDGGYTF

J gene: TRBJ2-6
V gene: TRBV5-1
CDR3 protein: CASSARLNSGANVLTF

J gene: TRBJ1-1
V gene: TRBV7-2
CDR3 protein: CASSLVGRGVKNTEAFF

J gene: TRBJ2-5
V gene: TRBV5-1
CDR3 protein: CASSVGGLPQETQYF

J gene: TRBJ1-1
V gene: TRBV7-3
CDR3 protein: CASSAEVWTEAFF

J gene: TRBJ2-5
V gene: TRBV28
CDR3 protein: CASSSSRGVQETQYF

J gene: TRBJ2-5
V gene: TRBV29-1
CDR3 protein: CSVQGALDKAETQYF

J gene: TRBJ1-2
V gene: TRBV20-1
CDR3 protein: CSASSVPTANYGYTF

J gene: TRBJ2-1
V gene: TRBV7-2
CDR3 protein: CASRSFGALYNEQFF

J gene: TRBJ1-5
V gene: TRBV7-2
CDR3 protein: CASRWGADHPQHF

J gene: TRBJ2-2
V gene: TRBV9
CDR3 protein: CASSVRQATGELFF

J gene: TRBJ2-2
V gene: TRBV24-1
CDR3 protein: CATSGPGFMGGELFF

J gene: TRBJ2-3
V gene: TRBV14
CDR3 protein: CASSHRTGDTDTQYF

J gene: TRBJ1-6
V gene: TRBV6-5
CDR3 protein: CASGRSSYNSPLHF

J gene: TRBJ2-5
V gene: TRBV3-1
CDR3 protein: CASSQGSGEETQYF

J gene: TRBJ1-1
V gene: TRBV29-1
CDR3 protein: CSVVRTTNTEAFF

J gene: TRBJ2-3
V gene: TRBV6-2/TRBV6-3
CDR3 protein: CASSQDSSQGRRNTDTQYF

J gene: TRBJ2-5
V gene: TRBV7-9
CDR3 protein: CASSLDLLGAWETQYF

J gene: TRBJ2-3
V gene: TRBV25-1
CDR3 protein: CASSDDRSTDTQYF

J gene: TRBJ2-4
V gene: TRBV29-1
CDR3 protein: CSVDMVSENIQYF

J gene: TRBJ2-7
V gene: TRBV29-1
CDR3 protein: CSVEDRGGQGVSYEQYF

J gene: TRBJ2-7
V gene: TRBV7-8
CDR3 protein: CASSPLEVTYEQYF

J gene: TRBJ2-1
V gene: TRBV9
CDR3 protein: CAGSASRDRVYNEQFF

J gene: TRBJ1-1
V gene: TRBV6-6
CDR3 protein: CASSPSGMNTEAFF

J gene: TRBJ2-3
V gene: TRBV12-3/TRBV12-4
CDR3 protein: CASSLPRGHTPDTQYF

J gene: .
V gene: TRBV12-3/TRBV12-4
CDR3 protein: CASSSSGQNIQYF

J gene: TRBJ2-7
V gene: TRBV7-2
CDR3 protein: CASSLGSGTAPYEQYF

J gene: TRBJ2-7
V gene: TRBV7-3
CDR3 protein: CASSLGPAGESYEQYF

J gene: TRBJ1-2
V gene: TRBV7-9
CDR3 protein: CASSPGGTDYGYTF